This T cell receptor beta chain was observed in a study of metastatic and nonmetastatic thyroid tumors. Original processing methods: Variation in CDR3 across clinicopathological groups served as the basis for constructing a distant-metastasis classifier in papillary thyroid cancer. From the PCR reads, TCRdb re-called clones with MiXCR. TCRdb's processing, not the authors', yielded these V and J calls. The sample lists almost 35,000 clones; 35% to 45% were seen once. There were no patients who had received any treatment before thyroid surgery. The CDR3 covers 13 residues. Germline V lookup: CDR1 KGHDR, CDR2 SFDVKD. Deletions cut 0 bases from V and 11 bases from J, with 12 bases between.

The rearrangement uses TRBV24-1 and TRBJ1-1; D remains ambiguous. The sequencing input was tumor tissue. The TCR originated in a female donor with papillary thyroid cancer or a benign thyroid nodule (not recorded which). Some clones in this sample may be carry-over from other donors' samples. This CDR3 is CATSDLNGAVAFF. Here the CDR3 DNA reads TGTGCCACCAGTGATTTGAATGGAGCCGTGGCTTTCTTT.